Listed below are T cell receptor beta chains from one sample, sequenced in a study of blood T cell repertoires in COVID-19. The repertoire was sequenced with immunoSEQ multiplex PCR; TCRdb's copy has only in-frame clones and lacks some. The sample lists roughly 91,000 clones; roughly four fifths were seen once. The sequenced sample was peripheral blood. The source of these receptors is a woman older than 75 with acute or convalescent COVID-19. CDR3s include the opening cysteine and the closing phenylalanine or tryptophan. D genes are given only for firm matches. Not all rows give a size; the values are once, few, many and, for expanded clones, a class.

TRBJ2-5 | . | . | 13 | TRBV2 | CASSGNREETQYF | TGTGCCAGCAGTGGGAACAGGGAAGAGACCCAGTACTTC
TRBJ2-2 | . | TRBD2 | 17 | TRBV25-1 | CASSDKIAGGPTGELFF | TGTGCCAGCAGTGACAAAATAGCGGGGGGGCCCACCGGGGAGCTGTTTTTT
TRBJ1-4 | . | . | 15 | TRBV7-8 | CASSLGAATNEKLFF | TGTGCCAGCAGCTTGGGGGCAGCAACTAATGAAAAACTGTTTTTT
TRBJ2-5 | . | . | 12 | TRBV7-2 | CASSSNQETQYF | TGTGCCAGCAGCTCCAACCAAGAGACCCAGTACTTC
TRBJ1-1 | . | . | 11 | TRBV5-1 | CASRRNTEAFF | TGCGCCAGCAGGCGGAACACTGAAGCTTTCTTT
TRBJ2-2 | . | . | 13 | TRBV5-1 | CASSTAGTGELFF | TGCGCCAGCAGCACGGCGGGCACCGGGGAGCTGTTTTTT
TRBJ2-5 | once | TRBD2 | 15 | TRBV28 | CASSGTSGYQETQYF | TGTGCCAGCAGTGGGACTAGCGGATACCAAGAGACCCAGTACTTC
TRBJ1-5 | . | . | 14 | TRBV16 | CASSQSSGNQPQHF | TGTGCCAGCAGCCAATCTTCGGGGAATCAGCCCCAGCATTTT
TRBJ2-3 | . | TRBD2 | 15 | TRBV27 | CASSFSGTTSDTQYF | TGTGCCAGCAGTTTTTCTGGGACTACCTCAGATACGCAGTATTTT
TRBJ1-1 | . | . | 15 | TRBV5-4 | CASSGWRAGDTEAFF | TGTGCCAGCAGCGGGTGGCGGGCCGGGGACACTGAAGCTTTCTTT
TRBJ2-7 | . | TRBD1 | 15 | TRBV7-9 | CASSLVGQGASEQYF | TGTGCCAGCAGCTTAGTGGGACAGGGGGCTTCCGAGCAGTACTTC
TRBJ2-5 | . | TRBD2 | 18 | TRBV11-3 | CASSSRPDALAGQETQYF | TGTGCCAGCAGCTCCCGACCGGACGCCCTAGCGGGGCAAGAGACCCAGTACTTC
TRBJ2-7 | . | TRBD1 | 13 | TRBV12-3/TRBV12-4 | CASSSTGAYEQYF | TGTGCCAGCAGTTCGACAGGGGCCTACGAGCAGTACTTC
TRBJ1-4 | . | TRBD1 | 16 | TRBV5-4 | CASSLAGGQGGEKLFF | TGTGCCAGCAGCTTGGCCGGGGGACAGGGCGGCGAAAAACTGTTTTTT
TRBJ2-7 | . | TRBD1 | 14 | TRBV5-1 | CASWTGQVGMEQYF | TGCGCCAGCTGGACGGGACAGGTGGGCATGGAGCAGTACTTC
TRBJ1-2 | . | TRBD1 | 16 | TRBV11-2 | CASSQGGGQALDGYTF | TGTGCCAGCAGCCAAGGAGGGGGACAGGCGTTAGATGGCTACACCTTC
TRBJ1-1 | . | . | 13 | TRBV6-5 | CASSTRSRTEAFF | TGTGCCAGCAGTACCCGGTCTAGGACTGAAGCTTTCTTT
TRBJ2-7 | . | . | 14 | TRBV5-4 | CASSLEIASYEQYF | TGTGCCAGCAGCTTGGAAATAGCTAGCTACGAGCAGTACTTC
TRBJ1-3 | few | . | 18 | TRBV19 | CASSTFSPGASSGNTIYF | TGTGCCAGTAGTACTTTTTCGCCTGGGGCGAGCTCTGGAAACACCATATATTTT
TRBJ1-1 | . | . | 13 | TRBV9 | CASSHRLGTEAFF | TGTGCCAGCAGCCACAGATTGGGCACTGAAGCTTTCTTT
TRBJ2-7 | . | . | 14 | TRBV18 | CASSPGLSSYEQYF | TGTGCCAGCTCACCCGGACTTAGCTCCTACGAGCAGTACTTC
TRBJ2-1 | . | TRBD1 | 14 | TRBV5-1 | CASSLVGTGNEQFF | TGCGCCAGCAGCTTGGTCGGGACAGGGAATGAGCAGTTCTTC
TRBJ1-1 | . | . | 15 | TRBV19 | CASSRGSNMNTEAFF | TGTGCCAGTAGTCGCGGATCCAACATGAACACTGAAGCTTTCTTT
TRBJ2-1 | . | TRBD2 | 15 | TRBV6-5 | CASTKGLASYNEQFF | TGTGCCAGCACCAAAGGACTAGCGTCGTACAATGAGCAGTTCTTC
TRBJ2-2 | . | . | 15 | TRBV5-1 | CASSLGGLDTGELFF | TGCGCCAGCAGCTTGGGAGGCCTAGACACCGGGGAGCTGTTTTTT
TRBJ2-1 | few | TRBD1 | 17 | TRBV5-4 | CASSTPPGQGLVNEQFF | TGTGCCAGCAGCACCCCACCGGGACAGGGGTTGGTCAATGAGCAGTTCTTC
TRBJ2-1 | . | . | 13 | TRBV6-5 | CASSGTLYNEQFF | TGTGCCAGCAGCGGGACACTTTACAATGAGCAGTTCTTC
TRBJ2-3 | once | . | 14 | TRBV28 | CASIGQFRTDTQYF | TGTGCCAGCATTGGACAGTTCCGGACAGATACGCAGTATTTT
TRBJ1-4 | . | TRBD1 | 16 | TRBV28 | CASSYGGQGPNEKLFF | TGTGCCAGCAGTTATGGGGGACAGGGCCCTAATGAAAAACTGTTTTTT
TRBJ2-7 | . | . | 12 | TRBV5-4 | CASSLDRDEQYF | TGTGCCAGCAGCTTGGACAGGGACGAGCAGTACTTC
TRBJ2-3 | . | TRBD2 | 16 | TRBV5-4 | CASKPPPGGSTDTQYF | TGTGCCAGCAAGCCCCCACCCGGGGGGAGCACAGATACGCAGTATTTT
TRBJ2-1 | . | . | 19 | TRBV1 | CTSSQAPSGGYLTYNEQFF | TGCACCAGCAGCCAAGCCCCTAGCGGGGGCTACCTTACCTACAATGAGCAGTTCTTC
TRBJ1-5 | . | TRBD1 | 20 | TRBV9 | CASSGRFLPGQGALNQPQHF | TGTGCCAGCAGCGGTAGATTCCTACCGGGACAGGGGGCACTCAATCAGCCCCAGCATTTT
TRBJ1-5 | . | . | 16 | TRBV11-2 | CASSLSRGGGGQPQHF | TGTGCCAGCAGCTTATCCAGAGGGGGGGGCGGGCAGCCCCAGCATTTT
TRBJ2-7 | . | . | 16 | TRBV5-4 | CASSFLDGRKSYEQYF | TGTGCCAGCAGCTTTCTAGACGGGAGAAAATCCTACGAGCAGTACTTC
TRBJ2-2 | . | TRBD2 | 15 | TRBV10-3 | CAISASGSFTGELFF | TGTGCCATCAGTGCTAGCGGGAGTTTTACCGGGGAGCTGTTTTTT
TRBJ2-7 | . | . | 14 | TRBV19 | CASSIAGNSYEQYF | TGTGCCAGTAGTATAGCAGGGAACTCCTACGAGCAGTACTTC
TRBJ1-2 | . | . | 18 | TRBV5-6 | CASSPEYGSDVLNYGYTF | TGTGCCAGCAGCCCCGAGTACGGGTCCGACGTCCTTAACTATGGCTACACCTTC
TRBJ1-6 | few | . | 15 | TRBV27 | CASSPYREHNSPLHF | TGTGCCAGCAGTCCCTACAGGGAGCATAATTCACCCCTCCACTTT
TRBJ1-5 | . | TRBD1 | 15 | TRBV7-9 | CASSWGTGSNQPQHF | TGTGCCAGCAGCTGGGGGACAGGGAGCAATCAGCCCCAGCATTTT
TRBJ1-6 | . | TRBD1 | 14 | TRBV5-1 | CASSQRTGNSPLHF | TGCGCCAGCAGCCAACGGACAGGGAATTCACCCCTCCACTTT
TRBJ2-1 | . | TRBD2 | 14 | TRBV7-8 | CASLRGTSDNEQFF | TGTGCCAGCCTGCGGGGGACTAGCGACAATGAGCAGTTCTTC
TRBJ2-1 | . | . | 14 | TRBV19 | CASSATASYNEQFF | TGTGCCAGTTCAGCGACGGCCTCCTACAATGAGCAGTTCTTC
TRBJ1-5 | . | . | 17 | TRBV27 | CASSLGPRARENQPQHF | TGTGCCAGCAGTTTAGGCCCCCGGGCCAGGGAAAATCAGCCCCAGCATTTT
TRBJ2-1 | . | . | 11 | TRBV7-2 | CASSLKSEQFF | TGTGCCAGCAGCTTAAAGAGTGAGCAGTTCTTC